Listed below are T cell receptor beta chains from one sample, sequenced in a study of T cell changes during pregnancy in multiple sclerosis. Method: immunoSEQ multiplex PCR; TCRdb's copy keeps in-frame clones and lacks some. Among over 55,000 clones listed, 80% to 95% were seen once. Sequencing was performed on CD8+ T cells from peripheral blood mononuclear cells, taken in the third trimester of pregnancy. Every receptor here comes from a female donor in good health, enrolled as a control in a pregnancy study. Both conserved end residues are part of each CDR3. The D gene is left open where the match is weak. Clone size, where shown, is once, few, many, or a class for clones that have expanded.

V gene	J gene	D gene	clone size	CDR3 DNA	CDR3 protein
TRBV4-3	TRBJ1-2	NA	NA	TGCGCCAGCAGCCAAGATCAGGGCGGCTATGGCTACACCTTC	CASSQDQGGYGYTF
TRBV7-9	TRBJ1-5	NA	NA	TGTGCCAGCAGCCCCCCCGGGACTAATAGCAATCAGCCCCAGCATTTT	CASSPPGTNSNQPQHF
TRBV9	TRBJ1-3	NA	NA	TGTGCCAGCAGCGCCGAACAGGGCCTCTCTGGAAACACCATATATTTT	CASSAEQGLSGNTIYF
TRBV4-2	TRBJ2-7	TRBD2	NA	TGTGCCAGCAGCCAAGAACTAGCGAGCTCCTACGAGCAGTACTTC	CASSQELASSYEQYF
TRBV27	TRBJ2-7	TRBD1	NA	TGTGCCAGCAGCCAGACGGGACAGGGGAACTTCTACGAGCAGTACTTC	CASSQTGQGNFYEQYF
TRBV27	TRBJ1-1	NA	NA	TGTGCCAGCAGTTTGGGAGCGAACACTGAAGCTTTCTTT	CASSLGANTEAFF
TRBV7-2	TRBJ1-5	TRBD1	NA	TGTGCCAGCAGCTTAGCCGGGACAGGGCAGCCCCAGCATTTT	CASSLAGTGQPQHF
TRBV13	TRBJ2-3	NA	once	TGTGCCAGCAGCTTGAAACTTCCTAGCGTGAATACGCAGTATTTT	CASSLKLPSVNTQYF
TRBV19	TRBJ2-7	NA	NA	TGTGCCAGTTCGGCGGGTCAGAGTGGGTACGAGCAGTACTTC	CASSAGQSGYEQYF
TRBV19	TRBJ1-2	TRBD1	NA	TGTGCCAGTAGCCCAGGGACAGATCACTATGGCTACACCTTC	CASSPGTDHYGYTF
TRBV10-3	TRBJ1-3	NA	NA	TGTGCCATCAGGCCACAGGGCAACACCATATATTTT	CAIRPQGNTIYF
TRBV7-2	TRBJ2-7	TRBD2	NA	TGTGCCAGCAGCTTAGGAGCGGGGGGAGACGAGCAGTACTTC	CASSLGAGGDEQYF
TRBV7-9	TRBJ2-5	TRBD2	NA	TGTGCCAGCAGCTTTGGGACTAGCGTTGAGACCCAGTACTTC	CASSFGTSVETQYF
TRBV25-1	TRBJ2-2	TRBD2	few	TGTGCCAGCAGTGGGACTAGCGACACCGGGGAGCTGTTTTTT	CASSGTSDTGELFF
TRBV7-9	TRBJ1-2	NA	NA	TGTGCCAGCAGCTTAGCGACAGCCTATGGCTACACCTTC	CASSLATAYGYTF
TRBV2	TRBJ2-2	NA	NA	TGTGCCAGCAGTGAATTAGGGGGGAACACCGGGGAGCTGTTTTTT	CASSELGGNTGELFF
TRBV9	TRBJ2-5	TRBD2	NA	TGTGCCAGCAGCGTAGCTTGGGACTACGGCGCGGAGACCCAGTACTTC	CASSVAWDYGAETQYF
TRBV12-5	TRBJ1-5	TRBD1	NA	TGTGCTAGTGGTTTGGTACTTGGGACAGACAATAGCAATCAGCCCCAGCATTTT	CASGLVLGTDNSNQPQHF
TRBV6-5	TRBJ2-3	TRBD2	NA	TGTGCCAGCAGTTACGCGCGGGGGATCACAGATACGCAGTATTTT	CASSYARGITDTQYF
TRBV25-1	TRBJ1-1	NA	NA	TGTGCCAGCAGTGATGAGCGGGGGGCCTTCTTT	CASSDERGAFF
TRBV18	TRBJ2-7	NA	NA	TGTGCCAGCTCACCCGGTATCTACGAGCAGTACTTC	CASSPGIYEQYF
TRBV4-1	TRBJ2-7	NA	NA	TGCGCCAGCAGCCAAGGGGTGGTTAGCGACGAGCAGTACTTC	CASSQGVVSDEQYF
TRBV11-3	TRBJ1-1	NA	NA	TGTGCCAGCAGCTTAGGACCGGGCACTGAAGCTTTCTTT	CASSLGPGTEAFF
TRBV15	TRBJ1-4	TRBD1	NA	TGTGCCACCAGTGCCAGGGGGCCGTCGAATGAAAAACTGTTTTTT	CATSARGPSNEKLFF
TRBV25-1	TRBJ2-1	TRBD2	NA	TGTGCCAGTCGGGGGGGGTACAATGAGCAGTTCTTC	CASRGGYNEQFF
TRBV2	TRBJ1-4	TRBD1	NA	TGTGCCAGCAGTGACCGGGACAGGGTGGTGGATGAAAAACTGTTTTTT	CASSDRDRVVDEKLFF
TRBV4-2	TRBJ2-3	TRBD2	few	TGTGCCAGCAGCCAAGACGGGGGGGCGGCAGATACGCAGTATTTT	CASSQDGGAADTQYF
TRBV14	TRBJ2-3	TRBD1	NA	TGTGCCAGTGGCCCTGGACAGGGGAGCACAGATACGCAGTATTTT	CASGPGQGSTDTQYF
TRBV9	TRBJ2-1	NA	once	TGTGCCAGCAGCGTAGCGGGTCAGACCAATGAGCAGTTCTTC	CASSVAGQTNEQFF
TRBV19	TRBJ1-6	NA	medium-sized	TGTGCCAGTAGTGAAAGACAGTCAGTTAATTCACCCCTCCACTTT	CASSERQSVNSPLHF
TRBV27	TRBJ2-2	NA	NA	TGTGCCGTATCAGGCGGGGAGCTGTTTTTT	CAVSGGELFF
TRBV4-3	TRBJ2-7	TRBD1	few	TGCGCCAGCAGCCAAGAACCCCCGGGACAGGGGTACGAGCAGTACTTC	CASSQEPPGQGYEQYF
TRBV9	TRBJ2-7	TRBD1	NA	TGTGCCAGCGGGTCAGGGGGCGCGGGGGAGCAGTACTTC	CASGSGGAGEQYF
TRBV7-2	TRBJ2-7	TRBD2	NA	TGTGCCAGCAGCTACATAGCGGGGTCGGGGTACGAGCAGTACTTC	CASSYIAGSGYEQYF
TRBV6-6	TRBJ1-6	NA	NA	TGTGCCAGCAGTTATCGAAGTACTACCTCACCCCTCCACTTT	CASSYRSTTSPLHF
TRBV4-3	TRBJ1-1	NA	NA	TGCGCCAGCAGCCAAGGGAAGGGGACTGAAGCTTTCTTT	CASSQGKGTEAFF
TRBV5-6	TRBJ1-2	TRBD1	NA	TGTGCCAGCAGCACCGGGACAGATAGATATGGCTACACCTTC	CASSTGTDRYGYTF
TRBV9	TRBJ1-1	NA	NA	TGTGCCAGCAGCGTTGAGGGAGTAACTGAAGCTTTCTTT	CASSVEGVTEAFF
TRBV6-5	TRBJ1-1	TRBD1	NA	TGTGCCAGCAGTCGGACAGGGGGCGGGGGGACTGAAGCTTTCTTT	CASSRTGGGGTEAFF
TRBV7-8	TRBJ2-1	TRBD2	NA	TGTGCCAGCAGCACTAGCGGGGGTCCCTACAATGAGCAGTTCTTC	CASSTSGGPYNEQFF
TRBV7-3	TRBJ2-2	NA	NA	TGTGCCAGCAGCTTAAAGCAGGGAGGCACCGGGGAGCTGTTTTTT	CASSLKQGGTGELFF
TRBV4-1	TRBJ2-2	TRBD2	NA	TGCGCCAGCTCGAAGCGGGGGGGTACCGGGGAGCTGTTTTTT	CASSKRGGTGELFF
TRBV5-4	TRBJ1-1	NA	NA	TGTGCCAGCAGGCCTGACAAGTGGAACACTGAAGCTTTCTTT	CASRPDKWNTEAFF
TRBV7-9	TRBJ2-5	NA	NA	TGTGCCAGCAGCCGGACTCTAAGTTTGGAGACCCAGTACTTC	CASSRTLSLETQYF
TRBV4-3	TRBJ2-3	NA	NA	TGCGCCAGCAGCCAAGATCGCGGAGGGGGCACAGATACGCAGTATTTT	CASSQDRGGGTDTQYF
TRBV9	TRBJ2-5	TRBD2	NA	TGTGCCAGCAGCGTGGACGGGACTAGCGGAGAGACCCAGTACTTC	CASSVDGTSGETQYF
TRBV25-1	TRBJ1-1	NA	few	TGTGCCAGCAGTGAGGGAGGGGCCATTGAAGCTTTCTTT	CASSEGGAIEAFF
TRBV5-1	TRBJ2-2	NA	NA	TGCGCCAGCAGCTTGAAAAGGGGCACCGGGGAGCTGTTTTTT	CASSLKRGTGELFF
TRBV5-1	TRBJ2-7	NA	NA	TGCGCCAGCAGCTTCGGACAGCAATACGAGCAGTACTTC	CASSFGQQYEQYF